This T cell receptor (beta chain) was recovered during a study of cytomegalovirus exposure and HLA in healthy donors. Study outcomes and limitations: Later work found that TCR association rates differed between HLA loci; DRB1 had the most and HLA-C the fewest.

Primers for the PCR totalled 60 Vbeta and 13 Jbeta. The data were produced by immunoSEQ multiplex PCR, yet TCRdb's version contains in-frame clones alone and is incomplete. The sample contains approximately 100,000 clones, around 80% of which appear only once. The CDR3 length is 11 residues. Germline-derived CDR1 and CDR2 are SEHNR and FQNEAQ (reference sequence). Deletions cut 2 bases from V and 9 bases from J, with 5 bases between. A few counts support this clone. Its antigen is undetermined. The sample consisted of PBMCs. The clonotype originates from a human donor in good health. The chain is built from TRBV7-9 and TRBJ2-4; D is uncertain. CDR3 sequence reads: CASSLRGIQYF. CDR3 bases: TGTGCCAGCAGCTTACGAGGCATTCAGTACTTC.